The 27 T cell receptor beta chains below come from one sample, sequenced in a study of molecular identifiers for immune sequencing clone quantification. TCRdb ran MiXCR on the PCR reads and lists one entry per CDR3 protein. The repertoire includes about 320,000 distinct CDR3 sequences, about 20% of them detected once, and more than 0.8% sits in the top ten. Sequencing was carried out using naive CD8+ T cells from blood, with Jurkat cell RNA spiked in. The subset here: FACS-sorted CD8+CD4-CCR7+CD45RA+ naive T cells. These receptors all stem from a human donor in good health. Some libraries in this study had Jurkat cell RNA spiked in.

The table lists this clonotype with many counts. The gene calls are TRBV4-2 and TRBJ1-6, with unresolved D. The length of the CDR3 is 20 residues. CDR1 and CDR2 (germline): LGHNA, YNFKEQ. Trimming took off 0 bases at V and 4 bases at J, with 22 bases between the two ends. The CDR3 DNA reads as TGTGCCAGCAGCCAAGATGTAGCGGGGAGGCGGCGGTCATATAATTCACCCCTCCACTTT. Residues: CASSQDVAGRRRSYNSPLHF.

This clonotype was counted at least ten times. The chain recombines TRBV20-1 with TRBJ2-7; D not resolved. The CDR3 is made up of 12 amino acids. The V and J ends lost 3 bases and 2 bases respectively, with 8 bases between them. Germline CDR1 DFQATT, CDR2 SNEGSKA (reference sequence). CDR3 DNA: TGCAGTGCTAGGAGCTTTACCTACGAGCAGTACTTC. It specifies CSARSFTYEQYF.

This clonotype occurred a few times. Possible read error: a much larger clone is one base away. The gene calls are TRBV14 and TRBJ2-1; the D gene is possibly TRBD2 (6 bases). The CDR3 length is 15 residues. CDR1 and CDR2 from the germline V gene are SGHDN and FVKESK. Here the CDR3 DNA reads TGTGTCAGCAGCCAAGTCGCGGGGCTACCCAATGAGCAGTTCTTC. Translated, it gives CVSSQVAGLPNEQFF.

The gene calls are TRBV13 and TRBJ2-5; 7 bases fit TRBD2. V was pared by 7 bases and J by 2 bases, with 10 bases of the junction left unmatched. The CDR3 contains 15 residues. Germline V gene sequence: CDR1 PRHDT, CDR2 FYEKMQ (reference sequence). The CDR3 DNA follows: TGTGCCAGCAACTCCACCGGGACTAAGCAAGAGACCCAGTACTTC. Its translation: CASNSTGTKQETQYF.

This clonotype was seen a single time. Its ends do not fully match the called genes, so a read error is possible. The rearrangement joins TRBV13 to TRBJ2-5, with TRBD2 matching over 9 bases. CDR1 is PRHDT and CDR2 is FYEKMQ in the germline V gene (reference sequence). The CDR3 runs 17 residues. CDR3 sequence reads: CASSHLGSGGREETQHF. Here the CDR3 DNA reads TGTGCCAGCAGCCACCTCGGTTCGGGCGGGAGGGAAGAGACCCAGCACTTC. The entire variable domain, with the rest obtained from reference TRBV13 and TRBJ2-5, is as follows: AAGVIQSPRHLIKEKRETATLKCYPIPRHDTVYWYQQGPGQDPQFLISFYEKMQSDKGSIPDRFSAQQFSDYHSELNMSSLELGDSALYFCASSHLGSGGREETQHFGPGTRLLVL.

The table lists this clonotype with many counts. The chain couples TRBV30 to TRBJ2-3; D is undetermined. The V end lost 0 bases, the J end lost 4 bases, and 14 bases lay between the germline ends. Germline CDR1 GTSNPN, CDR2 SVGIG (reference sequence). The CDR3 runs 15 residues. The CDR3 spells CAWSVPFLVPDTQYF. Written as DNA, the CDR3 is TGTGCCTGGAGTGTACCTTTCTTAGTCCCAGATACGCAGTATTTT.

This clonotype appeared many times. J is TRBJ2-3 and V is TRBV6-2 or TRBV6-3, with 10 nucleotides matching TRBD2. There are 15 residues in the CDR3. V lost 4 bases and J lost 5; bases outside the gene matches: 6. The germline V gene has CDR1 MNHEY and CDR2 SVGEGT. For the CDR3, the DNA is TGTGCCAGCAGTTCTCTAGCGGGAGATATAGATACGCAGTATTTT. Translation: CASSSLAGDIDTQYF.

Many counts were recorded for this clonotype. This chain connects TRBV7-9 to TRBJ2-7; possibly TRBD2 for D (5 bases). The CDR3 extends over 15 amino acids. Between the trimmed V and J ends, which lost 0 bases and 5 bases, there was a span of 14 bases. The germline V gene encodes CDR1 SEHNR and CDR2 FQNEAQ (reference sequence). This CDR3 reads CASSLAIASSDEQYF. The DNA of the CDR3 is TGTGCCAGCAGCTTAGCGATAGCGAGTTCCGACGAGCAGTACTTC.

At least ten counts were recorded for this clonotype. The chain recombines TRBV27 with TRBJ2-7; 8 positions agree with TRBD1. The CDR3 consists of 15 residues. Germline V gene sequence: CDR1 MNHEY, CDR2 SMNVEV (reference sequence). V gave up 5 bases and J gave up 7 bases; unmatched junction bases: 13. The CDR3 loop reads CASSPPDREFGEQYF. CDR3 coding DNA: TGTGCCAGCAGTCCCCCGGACAGGGAGTTCGGTGAGCAGTACTTC.

The table lists this clonotype with many counts. The chain joins TRBV7-8 to TRBJ2-1; tentatively, D is TRBD1 or TRBD2 (6 bases each). Germline V gene data show CDR1 as SGHVS and CDR2 as FQNEAQ. The CDR3 runs to 14 residues. V was shortened by 3 bases and J by 8 bases, with 14 bases between the two germline ends. The CDR3 DNA sequence: TGTGCCAGCAGCTTTTACGGGGGCGGCGATGAGCAGTTCTTC. It specifies CASSFYGGGDEQFF.

With respect to this clonotype: This sequence may be a read error, since a much larger clone differs from it by one base. Written as DNA, the CDR3 is TGCGCCGGCCGGTCAGCCTCCTCTGGAAACACCATATATTTT. This sequence encodes CAGRSASSGNTIYF. J is TRBJ1-3 and V is TRBV4-1, with D unclear. This CDR3 spans 14 amino acids. The ends were cut back, 11 bases at V and 0 bases at J, with 14 bases in the middle. Germline V gene lookup returns CDR1 MGHRA and CDR2 YSYEKL.

About this clonotype itself: A read error is possible here, since a much larger clone lies one base away. The V gene is TRBV19, the J gene TRBJ1-1, with D perhaps TRBD1 (6 bases). Trimming stripped 6 bases from V and 3 bases from J, with 17 bases between. Per the germline V gene, CDR1 is LNHDA and CDR2 is SQIVND (reference sequence). This CDR3 region has 15 residues. The CDR3 region has the DNA TGTGCCAGTAGGAATAAACAGGGTGTCGACACTGAAGCTTTCTTT. Translating gives CASRNKQGVDTEAFF.

The table lists this clonotype with many counts. J is TRBJ2-7 and V is TRBV7-2; D is possibly TRBD1 (6 bases). Per germline, CDR1 SGHTA and CDR2 FQGNSA. This CDR3 has 13 amino acids. Between the trimmed V and J ends, which lost 5 bases and 2 bases, there was a span of 10 bases. CDR3 nucleotide sequence: TGTGCCAGCAGCCAGGACAGCCCCTACGAGCAGTACTTC. It is translated as CASSQDSPYEQYF.

This clonotype appeared many times. V and J are TRBV5-1 and TRBJ2-7; 10 bases map to TRBD1. The CDR3 runs to 16 residues. With V trimmed by 3 bases and J by 0 bases, 6 bases remained unmatched. Germline values: CDR1 SGHRS, CDR2 YFSETQ. CDR3 in amino acids: CASSSTGGESSYEQYF. The CDR3 coding sequence is TGCGCCAGCAGCTCGACAGGGGGCGAATCCTCCTACGAGCAGTACTTC.

The J gene is TRBJ1-1, the V gene TRBV6-5; D unclear. CDR1 is MNHEY, CDR2 SVGAGI, per germline. The CDR3 has 13 residues. The germline V and J ends were trimmed by 2 bases and 8 bases, with 12 bases remaining between them. The DNA for the CDR3 is TGTGCCAGCAGTTACAGCGAGAGTTTAGAAGCTTTCTTT. Its protein product is CASSYSESLEAFF.

On this clonotype itself: A much larger clonotype is one base distant, so this may be a read error. The chain uses TRBV9 and TRBJ2-7; tentatively, D is TRBD1 (5 bases). There are 13 residues in the CDR3. Germline-derived CDR1 and CDR2 are SGDLS and YYNGEE. The CDR3 DNA sequence: TGTGCCAGCGGCGTAGGGGCAGGGCTCGAGCAGTACTTC. Its translation is CASGVGAGLEQYF. Complete variable domain (other parts from reference TRBV9 and TRBJ2-7): DSGVTQTPKHLITATGQRVTLRCSPRSGDLSVYWYQQSLDQGLQFLIQYYNGEERAKGNILERFSAQQFPDLHSELNLSSLELGDSALYFCASGVGAGLEQYFGPGTRLTVT.

The chain combines TRBV19 with TRBJ2-2; a possible D gene is TRBD2 (6 bases). V lost 5 bases and J 4 bases, leaving 11 bases between the germline ends. Germline V gene sequence: CDR1 LNHDA, CDR2 SQIVND (reference sequence). The CDR3 consists of 14 residues. CDR3 residues: CASSSSSGTGELFF. CDR3 sequence (DNA): TGTGCCAGTAGTTCAAGTAGCGGCACCGGGGAGCTGTTTTTT.

This clonotype was counted ten times or more. The CDR3 loop is CASSQGTSGSDEQYF. The CDR3, as DNA: TGCGCCAGCAGCCAAGGGACTAGCGGGAGCGACGAGCAGTACTTC. This chain connects TRBV4-3 to TRBJ2-7; 13 bases line up with TRBD2. This CDR3 spans 15 amino acids. Germline-derived CDR1 and CDR2 are LGHNA and YSLEER. Unmatched junction bases numbered 2, after V lost 1 base and J lost 5 bases.

Note on this clonotype: This clone may be a read error of a much larger clone one base away. The V gene is TRBV7-9, the J gene TRBJ2-7, with D possibly matching TRBD1 (5 bases). CDR1 and CDR2 (germline): SEHNR, FQNEAQ (reference sequence). The length of the CDR3 is 13 residues. The CDR3 reads CASSSLQGDERYF. The CDR3 coding sequence is TGTGCCAGCAGCTCACTGCAGGGTGACGAGCGGTACTTC.

This clonotype has a count of ten or more. The gene calls are TRBV13 and TRBJ2-1, with D perhaps matching TRBD2 (6 bases). This CDR3 comprises 14 residues. CDR1 is PRHDT and CDR2 is FYEKMQ in the germline V gene (reference sequence). Trimming pared 1 base from V and 7 bases from J, leaving 11 bases between. CDR3 coding DNA: TGTGCCAGCAGCTTAGAGGGTGGGGGGAATGAGCAGTTCTTC. This sequence encodes CASSLEGGGNEQFF.

This clonotype showed up many times. The J gene is TRBJ2-5, the V gene TRBV28; 11 nucleotides line up with TRBD2. Germline trimming cut 8 bases from V and 5 bases from J; bases unmatched to any gene: 10. The CDR3 runs 15 residues. CDR1 and CDR2 (germline): MDHEN, SYDVKM. CDR3: CASSLAGGPRETQYF. In DNA form, the CDR3 reads TGTGCCAGCTCCCTAGCGGGAGGCCCGCGCGAGACCCAGTACTTC.

In DNA form, the CDR3 reads TGTGCCAGCAGCCAAGGACACCGGGCCTTCCCCCAAGGCTACACCTTC. It encodes CASSQGHRAFPQGYTF. V and J are TRBV14 and TRBJ1-2; no reliable D call. This CDR3 region has 16 residues. V was cut by 1 base and J by 8 bases, with 20 bases left in between. The V gene's germline CDR1 is SGHDN and CDR2 FVKESK.

The chain is built from TRBV6-2 or TRBV6-3 and TRBJ1-5; D unclear. CDR3 length: 17 amino acids. Germline CDR1 and CDR2: MNHEY and SVGEGT. V dropped 2 bases and J dropped 1 base, with 15 bases sitting between them. The CDR3 spells CASSYRMHVISNQPQHF. In nucleotides, the CDR3 is TGTGCCAGCAGTTACCGCATGCACGTTATCAGCAATCAGCCCCAGCATTTT.

This clonotype was seen only a few times. The gene calls are TRBV20-1 and TRBJ2-7; TRBD2 agrees at 7 bases. With 2 bases clipped from V and 2 bases from J, the junction kept 6 bases outside the gene matches. The CDR3 has 14 residues. CDR1 is DFQATT and CDR2 is SNEGSKA in the germline V gene (reference sequence). CDR3 bases: TGCAGTGCTAGACCCACTAGCGCAACCTACGAGCAGTACTTC. Translation: CSARPTSATYEQYF.

Ten or more counts support this clonotype. The germline gene is not matched at one end of the junction; a read error may be the cause. This chain uses TRBV27 with TRBJ2-1; 12 bases line up with TRBD2. This CDR3 comprises 13 residues. Germline V gene sequence: CDR1 MNHEY, CDR2 SMNVEV (reference sequence). CDR3: CASSRLAGAPRVF. The CDR3 DNA sequence: TGTGCCAGCAGTCGACTAGCGGGAGCCCCCCGTGTCTTT.

This clonotype was counted between two and nine times. The V and J genes are TRBV6-5 and TRBJ1-1; maybe TRBD1 (5 bases). Trimming stripped 2 bases from V and 6 bases from J, with 10 bases between. The length of the CDR3 is 13 residues. CDR1 MNHEY and CDR2 SVGAGI come from the germline V gene. CDR3 amino acids: CASSYGRGAEAFF. The CDR3 region has the DNA TGTGCCAGCAGTTACGGTAGGGGAGCTGAAGCTTTCTTT.

This clonotype came up many times. The chain joins TRBV4-1 to TRBJ2-7; 8 positions agree with TRBD1. This CDR3 comprises 14 residues. From germline, CDR1 is MGHRA and CDR2 YSYEKL. V was clipped by 1 base and J by 3 bases; unmatched bases: 2. This CDR3 reads CASSQAGQGYEQYF. DNA for the CDR3: TGCGCCAGCAGCCAAGCAGGACAGGGCTACGAGCAGTACTTC.